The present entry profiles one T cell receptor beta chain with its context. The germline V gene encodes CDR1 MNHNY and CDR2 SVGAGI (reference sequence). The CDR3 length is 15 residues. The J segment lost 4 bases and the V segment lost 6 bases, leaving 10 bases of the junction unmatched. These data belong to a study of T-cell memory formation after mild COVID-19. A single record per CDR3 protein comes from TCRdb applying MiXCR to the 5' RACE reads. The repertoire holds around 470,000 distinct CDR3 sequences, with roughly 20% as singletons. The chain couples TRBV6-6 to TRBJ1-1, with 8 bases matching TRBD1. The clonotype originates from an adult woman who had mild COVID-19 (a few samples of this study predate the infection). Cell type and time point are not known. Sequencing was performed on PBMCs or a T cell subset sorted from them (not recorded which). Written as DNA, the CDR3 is TGTGCCAGCAGCAAGACTAAGGACAGGGCCACTGAAGCTTTCTTT. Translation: CASSKTKDRATEAFF.